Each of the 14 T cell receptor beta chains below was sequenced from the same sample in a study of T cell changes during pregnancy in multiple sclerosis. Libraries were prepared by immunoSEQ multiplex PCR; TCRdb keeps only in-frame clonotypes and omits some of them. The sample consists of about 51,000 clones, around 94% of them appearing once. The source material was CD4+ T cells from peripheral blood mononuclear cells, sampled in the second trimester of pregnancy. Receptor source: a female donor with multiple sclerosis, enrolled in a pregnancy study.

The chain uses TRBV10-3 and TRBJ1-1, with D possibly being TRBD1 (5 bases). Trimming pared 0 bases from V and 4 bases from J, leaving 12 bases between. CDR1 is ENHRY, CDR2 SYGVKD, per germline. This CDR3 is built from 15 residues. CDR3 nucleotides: TGTGCCATCAGTGAGTCGCAGGGTTGGGGCACTGAAGCTTTCTTT. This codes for CAISESQGWGTEAFF.

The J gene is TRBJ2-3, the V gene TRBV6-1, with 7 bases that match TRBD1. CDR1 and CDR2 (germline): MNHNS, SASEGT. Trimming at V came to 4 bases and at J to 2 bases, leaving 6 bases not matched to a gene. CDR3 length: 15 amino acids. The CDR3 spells CASSARGPTTDTQYF. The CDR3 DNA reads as TGTGCCAGCAGTGCGAGGGGGCCTACCACAGATACGCAGTATTTT.

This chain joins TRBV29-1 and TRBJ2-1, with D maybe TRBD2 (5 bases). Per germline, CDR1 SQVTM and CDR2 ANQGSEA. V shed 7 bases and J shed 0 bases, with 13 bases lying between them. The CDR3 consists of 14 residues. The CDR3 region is CSALGFHSYNEQFF. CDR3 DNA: TGCAGCGCACTAGGGTTCCACTCCTACAATGAGCAGTTCTTC.

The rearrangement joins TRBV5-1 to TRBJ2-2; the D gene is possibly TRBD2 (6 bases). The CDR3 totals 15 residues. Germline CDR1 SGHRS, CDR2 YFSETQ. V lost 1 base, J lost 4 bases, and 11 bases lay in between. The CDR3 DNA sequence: TGCGCCAGCAGCTTGAGTGTGGGAGGCACCGGGGAGCTGTTTTTT. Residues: CASSLSVGGTGELFF.

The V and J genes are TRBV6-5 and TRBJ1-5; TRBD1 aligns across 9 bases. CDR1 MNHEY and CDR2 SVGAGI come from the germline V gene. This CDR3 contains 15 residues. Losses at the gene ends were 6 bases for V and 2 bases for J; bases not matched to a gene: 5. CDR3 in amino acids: CASSRDREGNQPQHF. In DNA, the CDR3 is TGTGCCAGCAGCCGGGACAGGGAGGGCAATCAGCCCCAGCATTTT.

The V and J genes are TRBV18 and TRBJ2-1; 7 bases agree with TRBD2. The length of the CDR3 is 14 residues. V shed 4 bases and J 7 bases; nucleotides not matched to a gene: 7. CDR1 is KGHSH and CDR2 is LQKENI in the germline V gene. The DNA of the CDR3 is TGTGCCAGCTCACTTGGGGGGGACCGGAATGAGCAGTTCTTC. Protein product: CASSLGGDRNEQFF.

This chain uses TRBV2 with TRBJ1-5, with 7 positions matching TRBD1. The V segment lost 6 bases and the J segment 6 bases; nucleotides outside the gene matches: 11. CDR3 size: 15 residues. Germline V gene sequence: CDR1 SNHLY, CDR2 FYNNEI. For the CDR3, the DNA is TGTGCCAGCAGAGGCGACAGGGTCCTCGGTCAGCCCCAGCATTTT. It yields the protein CASRGDRVLGQPQHF.

CDR3: CASSELAGVSTDTQYF. The CDR3 DNA follows: TGTGCCAGCAGCGAACTAGCGGGGGTTAGCACAGATACGCAGTATTTT. The chain couples TRBV7-3 to TRBJ2-3; 11 bases map to TRBD2. V was pared by 5 bases and J by 0 bases, with 4 bases of the junction left unmatched. The CDR3 runs 16 residues. CDR1 and CDR2 from the germline V gene are SGHTA and FQGTGA.

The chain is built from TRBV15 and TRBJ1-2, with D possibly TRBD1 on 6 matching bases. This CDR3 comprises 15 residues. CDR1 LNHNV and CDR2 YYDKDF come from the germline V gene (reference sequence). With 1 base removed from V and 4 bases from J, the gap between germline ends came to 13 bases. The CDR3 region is CATSRVRTESYGYTF. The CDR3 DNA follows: TGTGCCACCAGCAGAGTTCGGACAGAATCCTATGGCTACACCTTC. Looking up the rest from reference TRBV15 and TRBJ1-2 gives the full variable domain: DAMVIQNPRYQVTQFGKPVTLSCSQTLNHNVMYWYQQKSSQAPKLLFHYYDKDFNNEADTPDNFQSRRPNTSFCFLDIRSPGLGDTAMYLCATSRVRTESYGYTFGSGTRLTVV.

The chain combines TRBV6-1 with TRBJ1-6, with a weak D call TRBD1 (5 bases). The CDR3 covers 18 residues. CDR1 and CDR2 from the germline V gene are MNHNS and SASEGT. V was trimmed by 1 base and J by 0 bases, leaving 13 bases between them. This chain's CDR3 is CASSEDGQISSYNSPLHF. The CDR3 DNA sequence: TGTGCCAGCAGTGAAGACGGACAAATCAGCTCCTATAATTCACCCCTCCACTTT.

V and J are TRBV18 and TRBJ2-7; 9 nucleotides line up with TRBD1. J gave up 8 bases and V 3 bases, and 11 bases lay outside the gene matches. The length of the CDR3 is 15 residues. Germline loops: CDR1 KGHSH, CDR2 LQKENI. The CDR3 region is CASSPNLGQGVQQYF. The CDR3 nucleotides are TGTGCCAGCTCACCGAACCTGGGACAGGGCGTGCAGCAGTACTTC.

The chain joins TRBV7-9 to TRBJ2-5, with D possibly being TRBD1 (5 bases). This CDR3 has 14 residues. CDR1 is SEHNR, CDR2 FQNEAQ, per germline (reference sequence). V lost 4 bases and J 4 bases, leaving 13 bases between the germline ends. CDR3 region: CASSSTAFGETQYF. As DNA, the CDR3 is TGTGCCAGCAGCTCGACAGCTTTTGGAGAGACCCAGTACTTC.

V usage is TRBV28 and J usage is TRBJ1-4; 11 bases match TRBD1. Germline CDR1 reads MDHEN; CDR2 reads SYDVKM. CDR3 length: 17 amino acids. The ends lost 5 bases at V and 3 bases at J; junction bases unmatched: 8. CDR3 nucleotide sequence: TGTGCCAGCAGTCTTGGGACAGGGGGACTCTCTAATGAAAAACTGTTTTTT. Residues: CASSLGTGGLSNEKLFF.

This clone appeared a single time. The CDR3 nucleotides are TGTGCCAGCAGCGGTTGGGGGGGGGTTCTTGGGGCCAACGTCCTGACTTTC. The encoded protein is CASSGWGGVLGANVLTF. The V gene is TRBV7-9, the J gene TRBJ2-6; 7 bases are shared with TRBD2. Germline V gene data show CDR1 as SEHNR and CDR2 as FQNEAQ (reference sequence). Trimming took 5 bases from V and 3 from J; bases not matched to a gene: 10. The CDR3 totals 17 residues.